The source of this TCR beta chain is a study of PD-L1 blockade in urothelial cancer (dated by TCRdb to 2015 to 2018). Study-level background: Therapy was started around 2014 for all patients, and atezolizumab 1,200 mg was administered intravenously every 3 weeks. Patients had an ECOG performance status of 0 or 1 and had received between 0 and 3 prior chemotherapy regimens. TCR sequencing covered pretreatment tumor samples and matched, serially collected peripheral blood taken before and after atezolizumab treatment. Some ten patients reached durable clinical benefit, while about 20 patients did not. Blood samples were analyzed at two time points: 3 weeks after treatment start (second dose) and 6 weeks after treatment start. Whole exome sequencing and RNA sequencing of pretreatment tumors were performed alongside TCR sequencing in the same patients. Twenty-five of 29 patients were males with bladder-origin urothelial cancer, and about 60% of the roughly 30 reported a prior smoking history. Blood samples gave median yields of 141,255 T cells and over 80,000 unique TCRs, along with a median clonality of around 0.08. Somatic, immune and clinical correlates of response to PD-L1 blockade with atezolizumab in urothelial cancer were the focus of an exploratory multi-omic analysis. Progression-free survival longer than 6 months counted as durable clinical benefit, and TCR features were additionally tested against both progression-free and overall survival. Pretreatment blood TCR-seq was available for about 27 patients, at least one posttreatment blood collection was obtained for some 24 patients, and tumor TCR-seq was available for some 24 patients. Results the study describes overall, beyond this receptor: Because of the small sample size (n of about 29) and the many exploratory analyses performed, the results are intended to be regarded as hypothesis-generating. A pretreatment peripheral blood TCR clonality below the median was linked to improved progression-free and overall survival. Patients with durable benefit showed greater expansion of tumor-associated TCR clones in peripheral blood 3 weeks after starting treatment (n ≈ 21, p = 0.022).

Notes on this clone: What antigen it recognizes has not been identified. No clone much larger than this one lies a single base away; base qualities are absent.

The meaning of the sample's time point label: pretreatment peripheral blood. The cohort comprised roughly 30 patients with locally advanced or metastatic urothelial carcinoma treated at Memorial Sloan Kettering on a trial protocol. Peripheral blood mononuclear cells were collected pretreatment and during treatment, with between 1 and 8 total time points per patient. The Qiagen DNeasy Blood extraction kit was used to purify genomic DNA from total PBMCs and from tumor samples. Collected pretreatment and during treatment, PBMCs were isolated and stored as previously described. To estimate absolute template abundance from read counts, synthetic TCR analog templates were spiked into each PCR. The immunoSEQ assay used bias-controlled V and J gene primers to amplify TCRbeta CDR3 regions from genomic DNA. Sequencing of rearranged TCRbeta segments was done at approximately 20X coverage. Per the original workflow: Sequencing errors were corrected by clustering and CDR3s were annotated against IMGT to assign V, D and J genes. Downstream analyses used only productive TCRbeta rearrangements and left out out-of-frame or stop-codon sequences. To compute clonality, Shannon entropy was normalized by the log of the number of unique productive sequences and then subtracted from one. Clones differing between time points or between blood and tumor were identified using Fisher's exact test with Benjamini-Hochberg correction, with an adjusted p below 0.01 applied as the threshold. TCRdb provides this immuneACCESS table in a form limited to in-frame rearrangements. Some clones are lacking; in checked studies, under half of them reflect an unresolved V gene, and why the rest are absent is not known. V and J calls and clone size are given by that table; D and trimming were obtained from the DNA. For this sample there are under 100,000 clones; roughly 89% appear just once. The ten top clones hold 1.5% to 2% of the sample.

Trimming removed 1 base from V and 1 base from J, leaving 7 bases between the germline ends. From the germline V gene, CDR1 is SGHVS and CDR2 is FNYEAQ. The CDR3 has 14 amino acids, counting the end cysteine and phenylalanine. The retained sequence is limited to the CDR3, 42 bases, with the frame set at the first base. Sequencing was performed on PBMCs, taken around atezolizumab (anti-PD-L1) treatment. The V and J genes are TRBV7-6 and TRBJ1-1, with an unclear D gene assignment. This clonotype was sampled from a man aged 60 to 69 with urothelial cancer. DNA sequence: TGTGCCAGCAGCTTAGGGGCAGAGAACACTGAAGCTTTCTTT. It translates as CASSLGAENTEAFF.